The next 28 T cell receptor beta chains were all read from a single sample in a study of T cells in women clearing cervical HPV infection. Sequenced by immunoSEQ multiplex PCR; TCRdb stores in-frame clones only, minus some. This sample's table has roughly 30,000 clones. Sequenced: blood buffy coat. Receptors originate from a woman between 18 and 75 years old with a cervical HPV16 infection that either progressed to CIN3+ or cleared (not recorded which).

For this clone: The read falls 3 residues short of the CDR3 end, and the missing part is taken from the germline J gene. This chain uses TRBV6-2 or TRBV6-3 with TRBJ2-7, with TRBD1 matching over 7 bases. The CDR3 extends over 14 amino acids. Germline CDR1 is MNHEY and CDR2 is SVGEGT. V lost 6 bases and J lost 0; bases outside the gene matches: 5. The CDR3: CASSRDSDSYEQYF. CDR3 DNA, as far as it was read: TGTGCCAGCAGCCGGGACAGCGACTCCTACGAG.

A note on this clone: The read halts 3 residues ahead of the CDR3 end, with the missing end drawn from the germline J gene. The chain links TRBV7-3 to TRBJ2-2, with D tentatively TRBD1 (6 bases). This CDR3 spans 15 amino acids. Germline V gene data show CDR1 as SGHTA and CDR2 as FQGTGA. With 1 base removed from V and 6 bases from J, the gap between germline ends came to 12 bases. The CDR3 spells CASSLNGRGSGELFF. The CDR3 bases that were read are TGTGCCAGCAGCTTAAATGGCAGGGGATCCGGGGAG.

A remark on this clone: The read ends 3 residues early relative to the CDR3; the germline J gene fills the gap. J is TRBJ2-7 and V is TRBV20-1; D is perhaps TRBD1 (6 bases). CDR1 and CDR2 from the germline V gene are DFQATT and SNEGSKA (reference sequence). This CDR3 is built from 12 residues. Trimming left V 5 bases short and J 4 bases short, with 12 bases between. The covered CDR3 bases are TGCAGTGCTCAGGACAGTGAATACGAG. Translated, it gives CSAQDSEYE. The CDR3 in full is CSAQDSEYEQYF.

Regarding this clone: Read data end 3 residues before the CDR3 end; the end is taken from the germline J gene. V usage is TRBV7-2 and J usage is TRBJ2-7; 8 nucleotides align to TRBD2. Germline loops: CDR1 SGHTA, CDR2 FQGNSA. The CDR3 is 14 residues long. Trimming took 3 bases from V and 1 from J; bases not matched to a gene: 2. Partial CDR3 DNA: TGTGCCAGCAGCTTTAAGCGGGAGTCCTACGAG. Amino acid sequence: CASSFKRESYE. The complete CDR3 sequence is CASSFKRESYEQYF. Full variable domain (outside the CDR3, taken from reference TRBV7-2 and TRBJ2-7): GAGVSQSPSNKVTEKGKDVELRCDPISGHTALYWYRQSLGQGLEFLIYFQGNSAPDKSGLPSDRFSAERTGGSVSTLTIQRTQQEDSAVYLCASSFKRESYEQYFGPGTRLTVT.

Note on this clone: Read data end 3 residues before the CDR3 end; the end is taken from the germline J gene. V and J are TRBV18 and TRBJ2-7, with D maybe TRBD2 (6 bases). This CDR3 has 16 residues. The V and J ends lost 2 bases and 3 bases respectively, with 17 bases between them. Looked up from germline, CDR1 is KGHSH and CDR2 is LQKENI. The CDR3 DNA, read in part, is TGTGCCAGCTCACCATCTCTAGCGACCGGGAGCTACGAG. Its translation is CASSPSLATGSYE. The complete CDR3 reads CASSPSLATGSYEQYF.

As regards this clone: Coverage ceases 3 residues before the CDR3 finishes, and the germline J gene fills in the end. V and J are TRBV12-5 and TRBJ1-5; D not resolved. Germline CDR1 is LGHNT and CDR2 is FRNRAP. Between the trimmed V and J ends, which lost 6 bases and 4 bases, there was a span of 7 bases. This CDR3 has 12 residues. The CDR3 loop is CASGAGNQPQHF. The DNA read from the CDR3 is TGTGCTAGTGGGGCGGGGAATCAGCCC.

As to this clone: Read sequence stops 3 residues before the CDR3 end, and the germline J gene provides the missing end. This rearrangement joins TRBV18 to TRBJ1-2; 9 nucleotides agree with TRBD1. The CDR3 is made up of 15 amino acids. V was pared by 3 bases and J by 4 bases, with 6 bases of the junction left unmatched. The germline gives CDR1 KGHSH, CDR2 LQKENI. CDR3 DNA (partial): TGTGCCAGCTCACCTGACCGGGACAGGGCCTATGGC. Its protein product is CASSPDRDRAYG. The whole CDR3 region reads CASSPDRDRAYGYTF. The entire variable domain, with the rest obtained from reference TRBV18 and TRBJ1-2, is as follows: NAGVMQNPRHLVRRRGQEARLRCSPMKGHSHVYWYRQLPEEGLKFMVYLQKENIIDESGMPKERFSAEFPKEGPSILRIQQVVRGDSAAYFCASSPDRDRAYGYTFGSGTRLTVV.

The CDR3 loop is CASRDGTTYNSPLHF. The CDR3 bases that were read are TGCGCCAGCAGAGACGGAACTACCTATAATTCACCC. The J gene is TRBJ1-6, the V gene TRBV23-1, with D uncertain. The read terminates 3 residues before the CDR3 end, so the remaining end is supplied by the germline J gene. TRBV23-1 is an ORF, and what it does is uncertain. The CDR3 contains 15 residues. V lost 6 bases and J 2 bases, leaving 11 bases between the germline ends.

Turning to this clone: Read sequence stops 3 residues before the CDR3 end, and the germline J gene provides the missing end. This chain uses TRBV6-2 or TRBV6-3 with TRBJ2-2; D may be TRBD1 (6 bases). Germline V CDR1 and CDR2: MNHEY, SVGEGT. Trimming shortened V by 7 bases and J by 4 bases, and 16 bases separated the two germline ends. This CDR3 contains 15 residues. The CDR3 spells CASTHREKITGELFF. CDR3 DNA (partial): TGTGCCAGCACCCACAGGGAAAAGATCACCGGGGAG.

With respect to this clone: The CDR3 extends 3 residues past the end of the read, so its final part is completed from the germline J gene. The sample carries other DNA sequences with the same CDR3. This rearrangement joins TRBV19 to TRBJ1-5; D is uncertain. Germline V gives CDR1 LNHDA, CDR2 SQIVND (reference sequence). This CDR3 is built from 13 residues. With 5 bases removed from V and 6 bases from J, the gap between germline ends came to 11 bases. Incomplete CDR3 DNA: TGTGCCAGTAGTTTCCTCGAAGGTCAGCCC. Translated, it gives CASSFLEGQP. In full, the CDR3 reads CASSFLEGQPQHF.

As concerns this clone: The read finishes 3 residues shy of the CDR3 end, and the germline J gene is used to complete it. The chain combines TRBV11-3 with TRBJ1-1; D is undetermined. Germline lookup yields CDR1 SGHNT and CDR2 YENEEA. There are 12 residues in the CDR3. This CDR3 reads CASSLVRRPAFF. CDR3 DNA (partial): TGTGCCAGCAGCTTAGTCCGCAGGCCA.

On this clone: The CDR3 goes on 3 residues after the read ends, and that part is filled in from the germline J gene. This chain links TRBV2 with TRBJ2-5, with 10 bases lining up with TRBD2. The CDR3 covers 16 residues. Trimming cost V 7 bases and J 4 bases; bases outside gene matches: 12. CDR1 is SNHLY and CDR2 is FYNNEI in the germline V gene. CDR3 protein: CASTSGLAGVVETQYF. The covered CDR3 bases are TGTGCCAGCACTAGTGGCCTAGCGGGAGTGGTAGAGACC. Looking up the rest from reference TRBV2 and TRBJ2-5 gives the full variable domain: EPEVTQTPSHQVTQMGQEVILRCVPISNHLYFYWYRQILGQKVEFLVSFYNNEISEKSEIFDDQFSVERPDGSNFTLKIRSTKLEDSAMYFCASTSGLAGVVETQYFGPGTRLLVL.

With regard to this clone: The read gets to within 3 residues of the CDR3 end, and the germline J gene fills in the rest. The rearrangement joins TRBV11-3 to TRBJ2-1; possibly TRBD2 for D (6 bases). Trimming removed 5 bases from V and 7 bases from J, with 15 bases in between. Germline loops: CDR1 SGHNT, CDR2 YENEEA. CDR3 length: 14 residues. The chain's CDR3 is CASSARGGPNEQFF. CDR3 DNA (partial): TGTGCCAGCAGCGCACGTGGAGGGCCTAATGAG.

About this clone: The read is 3 residues too short to cover the CDR3 end, so that end is filled in from the germline J gene. The chain employs TRBV5-3 and TRBJ1-3, with D possibly being TRBD1 (6 bases). TRBV5-3 is an ORF, with its function uncertain. The CDR3 consists of 15 residues. V was clipped by 0 bases and J by 5 bases, with 12 bases between them. The CDR3 sequence is CARSLEQGDRNTIYF. Incomplete CDR3 DNA: TGTGCCAGAAGCTTGGAACAGGGAGATAGAAACACC.

To note about this clone: The read finishes 3 residues shy of the CDR3 end, and the germline J gene is used to complete it. This chain connects TRBV20-1 to TRBJ2-4, with D perhaps TRBD1 (7 bases). Germline V gene data show CDR1 as DFQATT and CDR2 as SNEGSKA (reference sequence). This CDR3 contains 13 residues. The CDR3 bases that were read are TGCAGTGCGGAGAAGCAGGGGGAGGAGACT. Translating gives CSAEKQGEET. The whole CDR3 sequence is CSAEKQGEETQYF.

Regarding this clone: The read halts 3 residues ahead of the CDR3 end, with the missing end drawn from the germline J gene. The V and J genes are TRBV7-9 and TRBJ2-2, with 7 bases aligning to TRBD1. The CDR3 contains 15 residues. Germline-derived CDR1 and CDR2 are SEHNR and FQNEAQ (reference sequence). The CDR3 loop reads CASSLGQGDNSPLFF. The part of the CDR3 DNA that was read is TGTGCCAGCAGCTTAGGGCAGGGGGATAATTCACCG.

In the case of this clone: The CDR3 end falls 3 residues outside the read, so it is completed with the germline J gene. The V gene is TRBV20-1, the J gene TRBJ1-2; TRBD1 matches 7 bases. Germline V gene lookup returns CDR1 DFQATT and CDR2 SNEGSKA (reference sequence). This CDR3 comprises 13 residues. The part of the CDR3 DNA that was read is TGCAGTGCTAGAGATTGGCAGGGGGGCGGC. It yields the protein CSARDWQGGG. The entire CDR3 sequence reads CSARDWQGGGYTF.

As to this clone: The read ends 3 residues shy of where the CDR3 ends; the end is completed using the germline J gene. The chain recombines TRBV18 with TRBJ2-1; TRBD2 agrees at 10 bases. The V gene's germline CDR1 is KGHSH and CDR2 LQKENI. Trimming took 4 bases from V and 7 from J; bases not matched to a gene: 4. The length of the CDR3 is 14 residues. The sequenced part of the CDR3 DNA is TGTGCCAGCTCACAGCGGGAGGGCCTAAATGAG. Translation gives CASSQREGLNE. The whole CDR3 sequence is CASSQREGLNEQFF.

Notes on this clone: The CDR3 is cut off 3 residues early in the read; its end comes from the germline J gene. This chain uses TRBV6-1 with TRBJ2-5; possible D gene TRBD1, 6 bases. V was cut by 2 bases and J by 5 bases, with 15 bases left in between. The CDR3 loop spans 15 amino acids. Germline CDR1 is MNHNS and CDR2 is SASEGT. Here the CDR3 reads CASSETQGSGETQYF. Incomplete CDR3 DNA: TGTGCCAGCAGTGAAACACAGGGCTCCGGGGAGACC.

In regard to this clone: The CDR3 goes on 3 residues after the read ends, and that part is filled in from the germline J gene. This chain uses TRBV7-9 with TRBJ1-2; D is undetermined. The CDR3 spans 14 residues. Per the germline V gene, CDR1 is SEHNR and CDR2 is FQNEAQ (reference sequence). Trimming removed 7 bases at V and 2 bases at J, with 14 bases between. The covered CDR3 bases are TGTGCCAGCATCGTCGGAGCGGGGAACTATGGC. Protein sequence: CASIVGAGNYG. The CDR3, in full, reads CASIVGAGNYGYTF.

About this clone itself: The read halts 3 residues ahead of the CDR3 end, with the missing end drawn from the germline J gene. Other DNA sequences in the sample encode the same CDR3. J is TRBJ1-3 and V is TRBV19; 9 bases align to TRBD1. Trimming at V came to 3 bases and at J to 2 bases, leaving 2 bases not matched to a gene. Per germline, CDR1 LNHDA and CDR2 SQIVND (reference sequence). The CDR3 has 15 residues. The CDR3 bases that were read are TGTGCCAGTAGTATTACAGGGGGCACTGGAAACACC. Protein product: CASSITGGTGNT. The CDR3 as a whole reads CASSITGGTGNTIYF.

As for this clone: The read terminates 3 residues before the CDR3 end, so the remaining end is supplied by the germline J gene. V and J are TRBV5-1 and TRBJ2-3; 7 positions agree with TRBD2. The CDR3 consists of 15 residues. V trimming: 2 bases; J trimming: 5 bases; junction bases outside the gene matches: 8. From germline, CDR1 is SGHRS and CDR2 YFSETQ. CDR3 bases read: TGCGCCAGCAGCTTTCAAAGCGGGAATTTAGATACG. It encodes CASSFQSGNLDT. In full, the CDR3 is CASSFQSGNLDTQYF.

With respect to this clone: Coverage ceases 3 residues before the CDR3 finishes, and the germline J gene fills in the end. The chain combines TRBV7-9 with TRBJ2-5; TRBD1 aligns across 7 bases. Germline CDR1 SEHNR, CDR2 FQNEAQ (reference sequence). The CDR3 covers 15 residues. The V segment lost 0 bases and the J segment 2 bases; nucleotides outside the gene matches: 3. This CDR3 is CASSLARQGQETQYF. CDR3 DNA, as far as it was read: TGTGCCAGCAGCTTAGCGCGACAGGGACAAGAGACC.

In the case of this clone: The CDR3 end falls 3 residues outside the read, so it is completed with the germline J gene. The chain joins TRBV2 to TRBJ2-5; D ambiguous. CDR3 length: 14 residues. V gave up 6 bases and J gave up 0 bases, with 11 bases separating them. Germline CDR1 and CDR2: SNHLY and FYNNEI. CDR3 DNA, as far as it was read: TGTGCCAGCAGGCCTGACATAAACCAAGAGACC. This sequence encodes CASRPDINQET. The entire CDR3 protein is CASRPDINQETQYF.

A note on this clone: The DNA ends 3 residues before the CDR3 does, and the rest of the CDR3 is filled in from the germline J gene. V gene TRBV2 combines with J gene TRBJ2-7; D unresolved. The germline gives CDR1 SNHLY, CDR2 FYNNEI. The CDR3 extends over 15 amino acids. Trimming took 6 bases from V and 0 from J, leaving 15 bases between them. The CDR3 sequence: CASREKTYLSYEQYF. Incomplete CDR3 DNA: TGTGCCAGCAGAGAAAAGACTTACCTCTCCTACGAG.

About this clone itself: Read coverage stops 3 residues before the CDR3 terminus; the germline J gene supplies the remainder. The rearrangement links TRBV18 to TRBJ2-3, with D perhaps matching TRBD1 (5 bases). Germline-derived CDR1 and CDR2 are KGHSH and LQKENI. The CDR3 is 13 residues long. The sequenced CDR3 bases are TGTGCCAGCTCTAAGGGGTACCAAGAGACG. This sequence encodes CASSKGYQET. The full CDR3 protein is CASSKGYQETQYF.

As concerns this clone: The read ends 3 residues early relative to the CDR3; the germline J gene fills the gap. The chain combines TRBV7-2 with TRBJ2-4, with D perhaps TRBD1 (6 bases). CDR3 length: 15 residues. Germline CDR1 reads SGHTA; CDR2 reads FQGNSA. The covered CDR3 bases are TGTGCCAGCAGCTTAGGACAGGAAAGCCTCTATGGT. This codes for CASSLGQESLYG. The full-length CDR3 reads as CASSLGQESLYGQYF.

CDR3 region: CAWTPTGVEKLFF. Incomplete CDR3 DNA: TGTGCCTGGACCCCCACAGGGGTTGAAAAA. This chain links TRBV30 with TRBJ1-4; 7 bases align to TRBD1. With the read ending 3 residues before the CDR3 end, the germline J gene is used to fill in that end. V lost 4 bases and J lost 7; bases outside the gene matches: 6. CDR1 and CDR2 (germline): GTSNPN, SVGIG (reference sequence). The CDR3 totals 13 residues.